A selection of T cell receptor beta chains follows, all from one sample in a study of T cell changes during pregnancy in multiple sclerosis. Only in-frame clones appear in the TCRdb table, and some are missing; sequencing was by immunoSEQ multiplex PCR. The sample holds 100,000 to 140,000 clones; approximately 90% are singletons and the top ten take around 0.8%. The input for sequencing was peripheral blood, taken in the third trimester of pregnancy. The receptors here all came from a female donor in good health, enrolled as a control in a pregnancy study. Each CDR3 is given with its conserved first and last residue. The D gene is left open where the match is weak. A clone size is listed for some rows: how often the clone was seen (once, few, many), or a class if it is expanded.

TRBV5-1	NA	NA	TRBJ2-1	CASSFTGTDSYNEQFF	TGCGCCAGCAGCTTTACCGGGACTGACTCCTACAATGAGCAGTTCTTC
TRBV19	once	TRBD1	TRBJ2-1	CASSITGGSEQFF	TGTGCCAGTAGCATCACAGGGGGCTCTGAGCAGTTCTTC
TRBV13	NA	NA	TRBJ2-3	CASSPPLSETDTQYF	TGTGCCAGCAGCCCCCCCCTCTCCGAGACAGATACGCAGTATTTT
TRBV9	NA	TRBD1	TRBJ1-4	CASSARQGLNEKLFF	TGTGCCAGCAGCGCTCGACAGGGTCTTAATGAAAAACTGTTTTTT
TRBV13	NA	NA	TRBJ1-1	CASSYPAGTEAFF	TGTGCCAGCAGCTACCCTGCGGGCACTGAAGCTTTCTTT
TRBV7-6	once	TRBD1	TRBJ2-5	CASSPRTRQGKETQYF	TGTGCCAGCAGCCCCCGGACTCGACAGGGGAAGGAGACCCAGTACTTC
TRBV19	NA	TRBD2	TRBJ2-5	CASSLTGGGAGETQYF	TGTGCCAGTAGTCTCACGGGCGGGGGGGCCGGGGAGACCCAGTACTTC
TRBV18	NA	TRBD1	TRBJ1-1	CASSSGTGYTEAFF	TGTGCCAGCTCGTCAGGGACAGGGTACACTGAAGCTTTCTTT
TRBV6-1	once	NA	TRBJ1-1	CASRVRVFTEAFF	TGTGCCAGCAGGGTCAGGGTGTTCACTGAAGCTTTCTTT
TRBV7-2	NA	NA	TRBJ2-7	CASSPLGQHSYEQYF	TGTGCCAGCAGCCCTCTAGGACAGCACTCCTACGAGCAGTACTTC
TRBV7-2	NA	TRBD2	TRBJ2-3	CASSPYSGGPPGDTQYF	TGTGCCAGCAGCCCCTATAGCGGGGGGCCGCCGGGAGATACGCAGTATTTT
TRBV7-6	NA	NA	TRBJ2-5	CASSLGVGQTQYF	TGTGCCAGCAGCTTAGGGGTGGGGCAGACCCAGTACTTC
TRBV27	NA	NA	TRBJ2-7	CASSRGGSYEQYF	TGTGCCAGCAGTCGTGGCGGATCCTACGAGCAGTACTTC
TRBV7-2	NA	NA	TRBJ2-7	CASSLGGQTYEQYF	TGTGCCAGCAGCTTAGGAGGCCAAACCTACGAGCAGTACTTC
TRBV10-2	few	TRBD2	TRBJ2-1	CASSRTSGGHSSYNEQFF	TGCGCCAGCAGCCGGACTAGCGGGGGGCATAGCTCCTACAATGAGCAGTTCTTC
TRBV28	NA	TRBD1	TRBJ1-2	CASSSFTGGSLTF	TGTGCCAGCAGTTCGTTTACAGGGGGATCTCTCACCTTC
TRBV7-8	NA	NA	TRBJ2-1	CASSFTSNEQFF	TGTGCCAGCAGCTTTACTAGCAATGAGCAGTTCTTC
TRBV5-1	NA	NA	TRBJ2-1	CASSFSGNNEQFF	TGCGCCAGCAGCTTCTCGGGGAACAATGAGCAGTTCTTC
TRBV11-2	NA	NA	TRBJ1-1	CASSLAGQGNTEAFF	TGTGCCAGCAGCCTCGCCGGTCAGGGGAACACTGAAGCTTTCTTT
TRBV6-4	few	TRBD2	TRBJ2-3	CASSDSSGGASTDTQYF	TGTGCCAGCAGTGACTCTAGCGGGGGGGCTAGCACAGATACGCAGTATTTT
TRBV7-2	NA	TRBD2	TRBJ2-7	CASSPIAGGPGEQYF	TGTGCCAGCAGCCCCATAGCGGGGGGGCCCGGCGAGCAGTACTTC
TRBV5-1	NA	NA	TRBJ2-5	CASSLAFGTQYF	TGCGCCAGCAGCTTGGCGTTCGGGACCCAGTACTTC
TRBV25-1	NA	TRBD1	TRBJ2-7	CASSDDRQGAFYEQYF	TGTGCCAGCAGTGATGACCGACAGGGGGCTTTCTACGAGCAGTACTTC
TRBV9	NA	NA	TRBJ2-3	CASSAGVPLTDTQYF	TGTGCCAGCAGCGCGGGTGTTCCCCTAACAGATACGCAGTATTTT
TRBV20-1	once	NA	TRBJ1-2	CSLNSYGYTF	TGCAGTCTCAACAGTTATGGCTACACCTTC
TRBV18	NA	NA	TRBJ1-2	CASSPLELNYGYTF	TGTGCCAGCTCACCACTTGAGCTAAACTATGGCTACACCTTC
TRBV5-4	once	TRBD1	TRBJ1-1	CASSDTDGQGRNTEAFF	TGTGCCAGCAGCGACACCGATGGACAGGGAAGGAACACTGAAGCTTTCTTT
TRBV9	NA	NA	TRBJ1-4	CASSTQGGGGGEKLFF	TGTGCCAGCAGCACCCAAGGCGGGGGAGGAGGTGAAAAACTGTTTTTT
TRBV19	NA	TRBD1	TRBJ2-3	CASSIRGQGGADTQYF	TGTGCCAGTAGTATACGGGGACAGGGGGGGGCAGATACGCAGTATTTT
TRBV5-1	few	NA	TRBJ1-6	CASSLQGSDSPLHF	TGCGCCAGCAGCTTGCAGGGGAGCGATTCACCCCTCCACTTT
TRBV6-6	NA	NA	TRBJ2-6	CASTPRDSGANVLTF	TGTGCCAGCACCCCACGGGACTCTGGGGCCAACGTCCTGACTTTC
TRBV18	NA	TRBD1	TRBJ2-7	CASSPAGGTGSNEQYF	TGTGCCAGCTCACCCGCTGGCGGGACAGGGAGTAACGAGCAGTACTTC
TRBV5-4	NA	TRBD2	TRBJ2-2	CASSLGEGELFF	TGTGCCAGCAGCTTGGGGGAGGGTGAGCTGTTTTTT
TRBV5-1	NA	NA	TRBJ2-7	CASSLVGGGVNEQYF	TGCGCCAGCAGCTTGGTCGGCGGAGGTGTGAACGAGCAGTACTTC
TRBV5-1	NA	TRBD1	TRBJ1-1	CASSLYNRGDAEAFF	TGCGCCAGCAGCTTGTATAACAGGGGGGACGCTGAAGCTTTCTTT
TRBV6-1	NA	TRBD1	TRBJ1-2	CASSTGTEYGYTF	TGTGCCAGCAGCACCGGGACAGAGTATGGCTACACCTTC
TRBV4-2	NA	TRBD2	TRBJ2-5	CASSQDWVTSGGVETQYF	TGTGCCAGCAGCCAAGACTGGGTGACTAGCGGGGGGGTCGAGACCCAGTACTTC
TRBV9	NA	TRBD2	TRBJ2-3	CASSVGSGGAVPDTQYF	TGTGCCAGCAGCGTTGGTAGCGGGGGGGCCGTCCCCGATACGCAGTATTTT
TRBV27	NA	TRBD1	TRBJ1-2	CASSSTTGDYGYTF	TGTGCCAGCAGTTCGACGACAGGGGACTATGGCTACACCTTC
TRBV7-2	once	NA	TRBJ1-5	CASSLSGQNSNQPQHF	TGTGCCAGCAGCCTGAGTGGACAGAATAGCAATCAGCCCCAGCATTTT
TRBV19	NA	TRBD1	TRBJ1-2	CASSITGTGETGYTF	TGTGCCAGTAGTATCACCGGGACAGGTGAGACTGGCTACACCTTC
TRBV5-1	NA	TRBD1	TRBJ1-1	CASSEAPQGEAFF	TGCGCCAGCAGCGAAGCACCACAGGGGGAAGCTTTCTTT
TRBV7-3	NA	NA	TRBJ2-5	CASSLRGETQYF	TGTGCCAGCAGCTTAAGAGGGGAGACCCAGTACTTC
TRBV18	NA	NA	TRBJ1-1	CASSPLYSQNTEAFF	TGTGCCAGCTCACCACTCTACAGTCAAAACACTGAAGCTTTCTTT
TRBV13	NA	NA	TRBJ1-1	CASSLQGQNTEAFF	TGTGCCAGCAGCTTACAGGGACAGAACACTGAAGCTTTCTTT
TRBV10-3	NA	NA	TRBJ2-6	CAISAGQPSGANVLTF	TGTGCCATCAGTGCTGGACAGCCCTCTGGGGCCAACGTCCTGACTTTC
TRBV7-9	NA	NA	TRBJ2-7	CASSLSLGSEQYF	TGTGCCAGCAGCTTATCTCTAGGTTCCGAGCAGTACTTC
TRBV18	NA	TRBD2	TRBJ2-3	CASSASASGAADTQYF	TGTGCCAGCTCCGCGAGCGCTAGCGGGGCAGCAGATACGCAGTATTTT
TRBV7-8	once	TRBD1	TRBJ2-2	CASRGTTGDTGELFF	TGTGCCAGCAGAGGGACAACAGGGGACACCGGGGAGCTGTTTTTT
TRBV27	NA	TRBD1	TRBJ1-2	CASSRQGVGGYTF	TGTGCCAGCAGTCGACAGGGGGTAGGCGGCTACACCTTC
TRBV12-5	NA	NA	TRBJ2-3	CASGLYGADTQYF	TGTGCTAGTGGTTTGTACGGGGCAGATACGCAGTATTTT
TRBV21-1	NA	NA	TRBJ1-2	CAGRREDRVYGYTF	TGTGCCGGCCGGCGCGAGGACAGGGTCTATGGCTACACCTTC